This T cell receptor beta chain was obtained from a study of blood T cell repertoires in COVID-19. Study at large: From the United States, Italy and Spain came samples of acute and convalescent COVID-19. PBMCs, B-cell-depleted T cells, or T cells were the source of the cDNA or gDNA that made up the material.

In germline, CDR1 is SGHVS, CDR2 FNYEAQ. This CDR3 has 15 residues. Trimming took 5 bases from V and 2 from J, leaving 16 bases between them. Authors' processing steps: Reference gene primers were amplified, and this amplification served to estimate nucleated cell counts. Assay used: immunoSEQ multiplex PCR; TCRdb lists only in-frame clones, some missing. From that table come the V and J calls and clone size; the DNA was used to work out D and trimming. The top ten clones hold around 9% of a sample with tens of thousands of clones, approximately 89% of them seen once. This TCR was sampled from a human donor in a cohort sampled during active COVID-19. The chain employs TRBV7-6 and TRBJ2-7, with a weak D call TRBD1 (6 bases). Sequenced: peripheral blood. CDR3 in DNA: TGTGCCAGCAGCGCAGGCCCAGGGGTTACCTACGAGCAGTACTTC. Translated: CASSAGPGVTYEQYF.